This TCR beta chain was sequenced during a study of spatial heterogeneity in lung cancer. Documented time point: blood at routine non-recurrence follow-up after resection. Unsorted whole RNA from tumor, nontumor lung or frozen PBMC underwent sequencing. TCRdb ran MiXCR on the 5' RACE reads and lists one entry per CDR3 protein. Altogether roughly 45,000 distinct CDR3 sequences are present, approximately 22% being singletons, with the ten largest covering approximately 7.2%. The CDR3 sequence is 15 residues long. V lost 0 bases, J lost 8 bases, and 16 bases lay in between. Germline V gives CDR1 MNHNY, CDR2 SVGAGI (reference sequence). In this sample, this clonotype turned up a few times.

The sequence was obtained from a female donor with early-stage non-small cell lung cancer. The sample consisted of PBMCs, taken at follow-up. J is TRBJ1-2 and V is TRBV6-6; D is unresolved. CDR3 in DNA: TGTGCCAGCAGTTACTCCGACGGAGGGTACGGGGGCTACACCTTC. Translation: CASSYSDGGYGGYTF.